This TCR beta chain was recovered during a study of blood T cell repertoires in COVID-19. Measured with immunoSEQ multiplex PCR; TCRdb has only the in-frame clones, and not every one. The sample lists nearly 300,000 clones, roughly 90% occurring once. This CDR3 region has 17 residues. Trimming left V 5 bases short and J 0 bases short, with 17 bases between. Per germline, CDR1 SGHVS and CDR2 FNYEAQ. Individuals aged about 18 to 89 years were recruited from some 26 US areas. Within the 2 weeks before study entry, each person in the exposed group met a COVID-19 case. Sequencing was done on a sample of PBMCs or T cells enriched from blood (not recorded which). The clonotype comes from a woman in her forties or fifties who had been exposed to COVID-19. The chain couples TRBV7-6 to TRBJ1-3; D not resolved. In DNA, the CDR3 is TGTGCCAGCAGCAAGCTCGCGACGGGGAACTCTGGAAACACCATATATTTT. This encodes CASSKLATGNSGNTIYF.